The rows below give T cell receptor beta chains drawn from one sample of a study of cytomegalovirus exposure and HLA in healthy donors. Profiled with immunoSEQ multiplex PCR; TCRdb holds only in-frame clones, not every one. The sample includes about 94,000 clones, about four fifths of them seen just once. The material sequenced was PBMCs. The source is a human donor in good health. Each CDR3 is given with its conserved first and last residue. Fields, in order: clone size, J gene, V gene, D gene, CDR3 protein, CDR3 DNA. D genes are given only for firm matches. The size entry is marked missing in some rows and otherwise reads once, few, many or a size class.

>.|TRBJ2-2|TRBV10-3|TRBD2
CATRAGSISNTGELFF
TGTGCCACCCGAGCGGGATCGATATCGAACACCGGGGAGCTGTTTTTT
>.|TRBJ2-7|TRBV6-5|TRBD1
CASSYDRGQPGEQYF
TGTGCCAGCAGTTACGACAGGGGGCAACCGGGAGAGCAGTACTTC
>.|TRBJ2-3|TRBV19|TRBD2
CASSISPSGSIGTDTQYF
TGTGCCAGTAGTATATCTCCTAGCGGGAGCATCGGCACAGATACGCAGTATTTT
>.|TRBJ2-7|TRBV29-1|.
CSAEGRYEQYF
TGCAGCGCCGAGGGGAGGTACGAGCAGTACTTC
>.|TRBJ1-1|TRBV27|.
CASSFLPWNTEAFF
TGTGCCAGCAGTTTCCTCCCCTGGAACACTGAAGCTTTCTTT
>.|TRBJ1-4|TRBV25-1|TRBD1
CASSLGTANEKLFF
TGTGCCAGCAGTTTGGGGACAGCTAATGAAAAACTGTTTTTT
>.|TRBJ1-2|TRBV5-5|.
CASSLSQGTYGYTF
TGTGCCAGCAGCTTGAGTCAGGGGACCTATGGCTACACCTTC
>.|TRBJ1-1|TRBV20-1|.
CSAPKRGDAFF
TGCAGTGCCCCGAAACGGGGGGACGCTTTCTTT
>few|TRBJ1-3|TRBV6-1|.
CASSEARQETIYF
TGTGCCAGCAGTGAAGCAAGACAGGAAACCATATATTTT
>.|TRBJ1-2|TRBV19|.
CASSNPPGREDGYTF
TGTGCCAGTAGTAACCCCCCCGGGAGGGAGGATGGCTACACCTTC
>.|TRBJ1-1|TRBV10-3|TRBD1
CAISDLGQQVGTEAFF
TGTGCCATCAGTGACTTGGGACAGCAGGTCGGCACTGAAGCTTTCTTT
>.|TRBJ1-5|TRBV28|TRBD1
CASRPQGAKQPQHF
TGTGCCAGCAGACCTCAGGGGGCAAAACAGCCCCAGCATTTT
>.|TRBJ2-7|TRBV12-5|.
CASGFEPNRAYEQYF
TGTGCTAGTGGTTTTGAACCTAACAGGGCCTACGAGCAGTACTTC
>.|TRBJ2-5|TRBV7-3|.
CASSLSREETQYF
TGTGCCAGCAGCTTAAGCCGGGAAGAGACCCAGTACTTC
>.|TRBJ2-1|TRBV7-3|.
CASSRTTGEQFF
TGTGCCAGCAGCCGGACTACCGGTGAGCAGTTCTTC
>.|TRBJ1-1|TRBV18|TRBD1
CASSRSTGTNTEAFF
TGTGCCAGCTCACGTTCGACAGGGACTAACACTGAAGCTTTCTTT
>.|TRBJ2-7|TRBV7-8|.
CASSLDIAAYEQYF
TGTGCCAGCAGCTTAGATATCGCGGCCTACGAGCAGTACTTC
>.|TRBJ1-6|TRBV29-1|TRBD1
CSVETGTENSPLHF
TGCAGCGTTGAAACCGGGACAGAAAATTCACCCCTCCACTTT
>.|TRBJ2-3|TRBV4-3|.
CASSRGGPSTDTQYF
TGCGCCAGCAGCCGGGGGGGCCCTAGCACAGATACGCAGTATTTT
>few|TRBJ1-1|TRBV4-3|.
CASSQTMGGNTEAFF
TGCGCCAGCAGCCAGACGATGGGAGGAAACACTGAAGCTTTCTTT
>.|TRBJ2-4|TRBV7-9|.
CASSLYLDSLAKNIQYF
TGTGCCAGCAGCCTATATTTGGACAGTTTAGCCAAAAACATTCAGTACTTC
>.|TRBJ2-3|TRBV7-3|TRBD1
CASSLRSTGGLTDTQYF
TGTGCCAGCAGCTTACGATCTACAGGGGGGCTCACAGATACGCAGTATTTT
>.|TRBJ1-1|TRBV19|.
CASSITPGGAEAFF
TGTGCCAGTAGTATAACGCCGGGAGGTGCTGAAGCTTTCTTT
>.|TRBJ1-4|TRBV10-3|TRBD1
CAISESGQGALGKLFF
TGTGCCATCAGTGAGTCGGGACAGGGCGCCTTAGGAAAACTGTTTTTT
>.|TRBJ2-7|TRBV2|.
CASKGHFYEQYF
TGTGCCAGCAAGGGACATTTCTACGAGCAGTACTTC
>.|TRBJ2-7|TRBV11-2|TRBD2
CASGGGSYEQYF
TGTGCCAGCGGGGGGGGCTCCTACGAGCAGTACTTC
>.|TRBJ1-5|TRBV7-2|TRBD1
CAGSLGQGEPQHF
TGTGCCGGCAGCTTAGGACAGGGGGAGCCCCAGCATTTT
>once|TRBJ2-7|TRBV5-1|TRBD2
CASSLAGGPRPYEQYF
TGCGCCAGCAGCTTGGCGGGGGGGCCTCGCCCTTACGAGCAGTACTTC
>.|TRBJ2-7|TRBV6-6|.
CASSGTEFYEQYF
TGTGCCAGCAGCGGGACTGAGTTTTACGAGCAGTACTTC
>.|TRBJ2-4|TRBV18|TRBD1
CASSPGQGLNIQYF
TGTGCCAGCTCACCCGGACAGGGGCTAAACATTCAGTACTTC
>.|TRBJ1-2|TRBV9|.
CASSRTGNYGYTF
TGTGCCAGCAGCCGAACAGGGAACTATGGCTACACCTTC
>.|TRBJ2-7|TRBV6-5|TRBD1
CASSYSNRGLDEQYF
TGTGCCAGCAGTTACTCGAACAGGGGGCTGGACGAGCAGTACTTC
>.|TRBJ1-3|TRBV19|.
CASSSRYGSGNTIYF
TGTGCCAGTAGTAGCCGGTACGGCTCTGGAAACACCATATATTTT
>.|TRBJ1-2|TRBV18|.
CASSPLGGARGYTF
TGTGCCAGCTCACCACTGGGAGGGGCACGTGGCTACACCTTC
>.|TRBJ2-2|TRBV5-1|.
CASSLTSLDTGELFF
TGCGCCAGCAGCTTGACTAGCCTCGACACCGGGGAGCTGTTTTTT
>.|TRBJ2-1|TRBV11-2|TRBD2
CASSLGRGRASYNEQFF
TGTGCCAGCAGCTTAGGGCGCGGGAGGGCTTCCTACAATGAGCAGTTCTTC